This T cell receptor beta chain was identified during a study of T cells in Graves' hyperthyroidism and ophthalmopathy. Amplification yielded TCR beta CDR3 regions, with RNA transcripts as the source. The TCR CDR3 was amplified in a first-round RT-PCR using the HTBI primer set. TCRdb called the multiplex PCR reads again in MiXCR, with one record for every CDR3 protein. Here the sample spans about 720,000 distinct CDR3 sequences, around 20% being singletons. The V gene lost 3 bases and the J gene lost 7 bases, with 12 bases spanning the gap. This CDR3 comprises 13 residues. The sequence came from a woman aged 45-59 years with Graves' hyperthyroidism that later progressed to Graves' ophthalmopathy. This sequence joins TRBV12-3 or TRBV12-4 and TRBJ1-1; D gene uncertain. The sample was blood. CDR3 amino acids: CASSFSVAREAFF. The CDR3 nucleotides read TGTGCCAGCAGTTTTTCTGTGGCACGTGAAGCTTTCTTT.